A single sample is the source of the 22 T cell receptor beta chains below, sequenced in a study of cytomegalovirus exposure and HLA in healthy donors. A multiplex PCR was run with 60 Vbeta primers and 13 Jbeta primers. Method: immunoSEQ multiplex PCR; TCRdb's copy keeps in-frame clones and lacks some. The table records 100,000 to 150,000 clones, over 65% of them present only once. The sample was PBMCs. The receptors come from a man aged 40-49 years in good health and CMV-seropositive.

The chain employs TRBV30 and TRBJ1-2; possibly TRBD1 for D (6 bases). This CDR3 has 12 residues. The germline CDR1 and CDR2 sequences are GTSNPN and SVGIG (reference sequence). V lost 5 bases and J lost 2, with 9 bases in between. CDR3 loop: CAWDRRNYGYTF. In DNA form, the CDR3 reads TGTGCCTGGGACAGGAGAAACTATGGCTACACCTTC. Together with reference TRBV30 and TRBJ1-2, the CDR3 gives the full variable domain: SQTIHQWPATLVQPVGSPLSLECTVEGTSNPNLYWYRQAAGRGLQLLFYSVGIGQISSEVPQNLSASRPQDRQFILSSKKLLLSDSGFYLCAWDRRNYGYTFGSGTRLTVV.

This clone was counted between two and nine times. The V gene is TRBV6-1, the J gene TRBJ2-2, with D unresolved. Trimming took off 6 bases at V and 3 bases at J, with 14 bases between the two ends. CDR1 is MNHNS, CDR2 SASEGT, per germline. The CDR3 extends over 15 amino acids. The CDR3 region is CASRDSNADTGELFF. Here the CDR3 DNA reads TGTGCCAGCAGAGATTCAAACGCGGACACCGGGGAGCTGTTTTTT.

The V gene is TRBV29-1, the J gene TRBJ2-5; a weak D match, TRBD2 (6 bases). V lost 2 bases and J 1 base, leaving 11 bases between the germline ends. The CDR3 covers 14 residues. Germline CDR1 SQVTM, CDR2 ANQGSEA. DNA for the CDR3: TGCAGCGTTGAAATCGGCGGGGCCCAAGAGACCCAGTACTTC. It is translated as CSVEIGGAQETQYF.

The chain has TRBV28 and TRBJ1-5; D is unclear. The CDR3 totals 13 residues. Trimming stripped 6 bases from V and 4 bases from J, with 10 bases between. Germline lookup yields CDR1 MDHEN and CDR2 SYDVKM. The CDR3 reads CASRGGANQPQHF. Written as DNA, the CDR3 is TGTGCCAGCAGGGGTGGAGCTAATCAGCCCCAGCATTTT.

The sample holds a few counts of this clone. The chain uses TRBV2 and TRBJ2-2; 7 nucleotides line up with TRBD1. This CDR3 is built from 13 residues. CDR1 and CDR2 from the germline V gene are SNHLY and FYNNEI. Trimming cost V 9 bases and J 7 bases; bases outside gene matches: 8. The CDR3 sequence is CARTGISGGELFF. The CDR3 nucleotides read TGTGCCAGGACAGGGATTTCGGGCGGGGAGCTGTTTTTT.

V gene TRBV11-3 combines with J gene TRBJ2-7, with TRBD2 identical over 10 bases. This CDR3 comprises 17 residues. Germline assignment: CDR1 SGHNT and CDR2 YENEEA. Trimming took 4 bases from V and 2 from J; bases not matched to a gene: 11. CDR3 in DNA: TGTGCCAGCAGCTCTAGGGAGACTAGCGGGCTTACCTACGAGCAGTACTTC. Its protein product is CASSSRETSGLTYEQYF.

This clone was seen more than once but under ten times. The CDR3 loop reads CASSLSAASSYNEQFF. DNA for the CDR3: TGTGCCAGCAGCTTATCCGCGGCAAGCTCCTACAATGAGCAGTTCTTC. This chain joins TRBV7-2 and TRBJ2-1; no clear D. Trimming shortened V by 2 bases and J by 0 bases, and 11 bases separated the two germline ends. The germline V gene encodes CDR1 SGHTA and CDR2 FQGNSA. The CDR3 has 16 amino acids.

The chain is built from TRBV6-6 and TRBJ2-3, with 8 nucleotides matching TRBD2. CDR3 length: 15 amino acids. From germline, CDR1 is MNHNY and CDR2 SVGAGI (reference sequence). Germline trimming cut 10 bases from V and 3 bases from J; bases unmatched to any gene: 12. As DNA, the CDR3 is TGTGCCACCTCCGGCGGGAGGTTCGGGACAGATACGCAGTATTTT. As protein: CATSGGRFGTDTQYF.

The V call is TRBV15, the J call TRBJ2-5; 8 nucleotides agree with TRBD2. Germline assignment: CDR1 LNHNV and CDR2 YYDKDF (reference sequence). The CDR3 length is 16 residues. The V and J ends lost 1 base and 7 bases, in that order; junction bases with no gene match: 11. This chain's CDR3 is CATSRAGGGVEGTQYF. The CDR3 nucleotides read TGTGCCACCAGCAGAGCCGGGGGGGGTGTTGAGGGGACCCAGTACTTC.

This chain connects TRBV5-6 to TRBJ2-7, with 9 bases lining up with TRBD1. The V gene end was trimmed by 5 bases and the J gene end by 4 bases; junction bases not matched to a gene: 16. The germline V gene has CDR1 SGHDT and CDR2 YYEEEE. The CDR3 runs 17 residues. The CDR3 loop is CASRSDRGPSLIYEQYF. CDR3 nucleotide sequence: TGTGCCAGCAGATCGGACAGGGGACCATCTTTGATTTACGAGCAGTACTTC. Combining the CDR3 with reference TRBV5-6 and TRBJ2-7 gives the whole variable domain DAGVTQSPTHLIKTRGQQVTLRCSPKSGHDTVSWYQQALGQGPQFIFQYYEEEERQRGNFPDRFSGHQFPNYSSELNVNALLLGDSALYLCASRSDRGPSLIYEQYFGPGTRLTVT.

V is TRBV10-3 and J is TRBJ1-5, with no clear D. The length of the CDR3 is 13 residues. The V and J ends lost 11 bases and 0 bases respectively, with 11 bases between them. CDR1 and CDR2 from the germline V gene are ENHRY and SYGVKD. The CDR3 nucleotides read TGTGCCTCAGACGAGGATAGCAATCAGCCCCAGCATTTT. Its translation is CASDEDSNQPQHF.

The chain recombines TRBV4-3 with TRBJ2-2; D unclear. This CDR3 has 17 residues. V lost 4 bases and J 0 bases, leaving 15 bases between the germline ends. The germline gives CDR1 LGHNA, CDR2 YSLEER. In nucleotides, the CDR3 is TGCGCCAGCAGCCCGCGGCTATTGGCGACGAACACCGGGGAGCTGTTTTTT. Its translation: CASSPRLLATNTGELFF.

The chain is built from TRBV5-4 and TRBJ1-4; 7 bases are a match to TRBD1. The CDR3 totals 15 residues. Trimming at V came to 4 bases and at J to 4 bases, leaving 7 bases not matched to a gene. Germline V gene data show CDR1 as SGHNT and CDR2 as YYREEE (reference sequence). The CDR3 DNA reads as TGTGCCAGCAGCCCGGTCGGGGACAGTAATGAAAAACTGTTTTTT. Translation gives CASSPVGDSNEKLFF.

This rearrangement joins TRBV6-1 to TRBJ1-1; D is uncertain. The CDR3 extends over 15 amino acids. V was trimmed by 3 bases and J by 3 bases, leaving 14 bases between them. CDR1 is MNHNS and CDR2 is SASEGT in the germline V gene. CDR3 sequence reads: CASSEITTGYTEAFF. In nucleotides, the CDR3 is TGTGCCAGCAGTGAGATCACGACGGGTTACACTGAAGCTTTCTTT.

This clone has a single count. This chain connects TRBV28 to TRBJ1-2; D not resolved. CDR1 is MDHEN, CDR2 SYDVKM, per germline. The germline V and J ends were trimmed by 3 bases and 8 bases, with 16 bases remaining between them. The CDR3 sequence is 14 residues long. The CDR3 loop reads CASSFPGFSDGYTF. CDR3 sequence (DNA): TGTGCCAGCAGTTTCCCGGGTTTCAGTGACGGCTACACCTTC.

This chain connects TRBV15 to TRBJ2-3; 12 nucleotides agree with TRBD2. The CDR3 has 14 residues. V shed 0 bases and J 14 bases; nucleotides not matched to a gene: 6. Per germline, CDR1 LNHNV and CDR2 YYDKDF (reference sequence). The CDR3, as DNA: TGTGCCACCAGCAGAGATACCGGACTAGCGGGAAGGTATTTT. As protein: CATSRDTGLAGRYF.

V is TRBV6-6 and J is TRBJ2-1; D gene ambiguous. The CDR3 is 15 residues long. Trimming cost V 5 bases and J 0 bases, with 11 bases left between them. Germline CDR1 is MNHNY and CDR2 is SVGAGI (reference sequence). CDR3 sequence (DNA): TGTGCCAGCAGTCCCACAGTAATCTCCTACAATGAGCAGTTCTTC. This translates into CASSPTVISYNEQFF.

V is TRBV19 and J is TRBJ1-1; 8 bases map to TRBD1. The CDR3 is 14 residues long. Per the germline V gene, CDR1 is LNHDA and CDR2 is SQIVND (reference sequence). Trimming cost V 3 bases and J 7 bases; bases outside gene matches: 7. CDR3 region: CASSIPGGPREAFF. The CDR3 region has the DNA TGTGCCAGTAGTATTCCAGGGGGCCCTCGTGAAGCTTTCTTT.

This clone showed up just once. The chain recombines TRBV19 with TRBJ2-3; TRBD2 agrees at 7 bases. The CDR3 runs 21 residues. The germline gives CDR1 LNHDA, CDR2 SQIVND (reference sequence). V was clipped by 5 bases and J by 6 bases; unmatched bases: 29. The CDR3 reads CASSLVIWEGLLASGVDTQYF. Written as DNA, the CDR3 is TGTGCCAGTAGTCTGGTGATCTGGGAAGGCCTCCTCGCTAGCGGAGTGGATACGCAGTATTTT.

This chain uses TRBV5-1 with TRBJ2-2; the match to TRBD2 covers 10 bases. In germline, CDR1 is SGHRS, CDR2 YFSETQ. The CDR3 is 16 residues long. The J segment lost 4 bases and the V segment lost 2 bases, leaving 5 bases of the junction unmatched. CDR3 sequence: CASSLTLAGPTGELFF. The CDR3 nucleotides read TGCGCCAGCAGCTTAACACTAGCGGGGCCCACCGGGGAGCTGTTTTTT.

The CDR3 DNA reads TGTGCCAGCCAAAAAAGCGGAGGCGGCAATCAGCCCCAGCATTTT. Protein sequence: CASQKSGGGNQPQHF. The V and J genes are TRBV27 and TRBJ1-5, with D hard to call. V lost 8 bases and J lost 2, with 16 bases in between. The length of the CDR3 is 15 residues. Germline lookup yields CDR1 MNHEY and CDR2 SMNVEV (reference sequence).

The DNA for the CDR3 is TGTGCCAGCAGTGCCACACAGGGAATGGCTCAGCCCCAGCATTTT. The encoded protein is CASSATQGMAQPQHF. The J gene is TRBJ1-5, the V gene TRBV6-5; D possibly corresponds to TRBD1 (6 bases). This CDR3 region has 15 residues. The V end was cut by 5 bases, the J end by 6 bases, with 17 bases between. In germline, CDR1 is MNHEY, CDR2 SVGAGI.